The 11 T cell receptor beta chains below all came from one sample that was sequenced in a study of blood T cell repertoires in COVID-19. Produced via immunoSEQ multiplex PCR; TCRdb's table is partial and in-frame only. Of 150,000 to 200,000 clones listed, 60% to 80% are singletons. What was sequenced was peripheral blood. These receptors originate from a woman aged 70 to 79 with acute or convalescent COVID-19.

The genes are TRBV7-6 and TRBJ2-5; perhaps TRBD1 as D (6 bases). This CDR3 contains 15 residues. Germline assignment: CDR1 SGHVS and CDR2 FNYEAQ. The V and J ends lost 1 base and 5 bases respectively, with 14 bases between them. CDR3 nucleotide sequence: TGTGCCAGCAGCTTAGGCTACAGGGCAGGCGAGACCCAGTACTTC. Its translation is CASSLGYRAGETQYF.

The V and J genes are TRBV7-8 and TRBJ2-1, with a tentative D call TRBD2 (5 bases). Germline V gene sequence: CDR1 SGHVS, CDR2 FQNEAQ. Deletions cut 2 bases from V and 2 bases from J, with 16 bases between. The CDR3 length is 17 residues. Here the CDR3 reads CASSLYGQRWPYNEQFF. The CDR3 DNA follows: TGTGCCAGCAGCTTATACGGGCAGCGGTGGCCCTACAATGAGCAGTTCTTC.

The genes are TRBV2 and TRBJ2-3; 8 bases are a match to TRBD2. CDR1 and CDR2 from the germline V gene are SNHLY and FYNNEI. The V and J ends lost 3 bases and 0 bases, in that order; junction bases with no gene match: 2. This CDR3 has 15 amino acids. The CDR3 spells CASSEERGSTDTQYF. DNA for the CDR3: TGTGCCAGCAGTGAGGAGCGGGGGAGCACAGATACGCAGTATTTT.

The chain joins TRBV5-1 to TRBJ1-6; D unclear. This CDR3 region has 14 residues. The V end lost 0 bases, the J end lost 5 bases, and 6 bases lay between the germline ends. CDR1 is SGHRS, CDR2 YFSETQ, per germline. CDR3 DNA: TGCGCCAGCAGCTTGGACGGTAATAATTCACCCCTCCACTTT. Translating it yields CASSLDGNNSPLHF.

The chain employs TRBV4-1 and TRBJ2-2, with D possibly TRBD2 on 5 matching bases. Trimming shortened V by 2 bases and J by 3 bases, and 13 bases separated the two germline ends. The CDR3 length is 16 residues. The germline gives CDR1 MGHRA, CDR2 YSYEKL. The CDR3 DNA sequence: TGCGCCAGCAGCCAAAGGATGGGAGAGTACACCGGGGAGCTGTTTTTT. It yields the protein CASSQRMGEYTGELFF.

This clone was found once. J is TRBJ2-5 and V is TRBV4-2; TRBD2 aligns across 7 bases. From germline, CDR1 is LGHNA and CDR2 YNFKEQ. There are 14 residues in the CDR3. With 1 base clipped from V and 3 bases from J, the junction kept 2 bases outside the gene matches. The CDR3 here is CASSQVGREETQYF. The CDR3 nucleotides are TGTGCCAGCAGCCAAGTTGGGAGGGAAGAGACCCAGTACTTC.

The V call is TRBV19, the J call TRBJ2-4, with 8 positions matching TRBD2. This CDR3 comprises 12 residues. Germline CDR1 LNHDA, CDR2 SQIVND (reference sequence). With V trimmed by 9 bases and J by 8 bases, 6 bases remained unmatched. CDR3 sequence (DNA): TGTGCCAGCGGGACTAGAGGCGACATTCAGTACTTC. This codes for CASGTRGDIQYF.

The sample holds a few counts of this clone. This chain uses TRBV19 with TRBJ1-2, with 7 bases aligning to TRBD1. Germline lookup yields CDR1 LNHDA and CDR2 SQIVND (reference sequence). The CDR3 is 15 residues long. Trimming cost V 1 base and J 0 bases; bases outside gene matches: 2. In DNA, the CDR3 is TGTGCCAGTAGTATAGGTGGGACAGCTAACTATGGCTACACCTTC. Protein product: CASSIGGTANYGYTF.

The gene calls are TRBV2 and TRBJ1-2, with D uncertain. The CDR3 has 12 residues. Germline V gene data show CDR1 as SNHLY and CDR2 as FYNNEI. Between the trimmed V and J ends, which lost 0 bases and 6 bases, there was a span of 5 bases. In DNA, the CDR3 is TGTGCCAGCAGTGAAGCTCTAGATGGCTACACCTTC. Translating it yields CASSEALDGYTF.

The V and J genes are TRBV5-6 and TRBJ2-2, with 10 bases matching TRBD2. The junction had 0 bases not matched to a gene; V was cut back by 4 bases and J by 0 bases. Germline V gene sequence: CDR1 SGHDT, CDR2 YYEEEE. The CDR3 totals 15 residues. CDR3 in DNA: TGTGCCAGCAGCCTAGCGGGAGCGAACACCGGGGAGCTGTTTTTT. Translated, it gives CASSLAGANTGELFF.

The chain employs TRBV7-3 and TRBJ2-5; D perhaps matches TRBD2 (7 bases). The length of the CDR3 is 16 residues. Germline values: CDR1 SGHTA, CDR2 FQGTGA. V was pared by 2 bases and J by 3 bases, with 16 bases between. The CDR3, as DNA: TGTGCCAGCAGCTTATCCCCGGGGGGCTTGAAAGAGACCCAGTACTTC. Translating gives CASSLSPGGLKETQYF.